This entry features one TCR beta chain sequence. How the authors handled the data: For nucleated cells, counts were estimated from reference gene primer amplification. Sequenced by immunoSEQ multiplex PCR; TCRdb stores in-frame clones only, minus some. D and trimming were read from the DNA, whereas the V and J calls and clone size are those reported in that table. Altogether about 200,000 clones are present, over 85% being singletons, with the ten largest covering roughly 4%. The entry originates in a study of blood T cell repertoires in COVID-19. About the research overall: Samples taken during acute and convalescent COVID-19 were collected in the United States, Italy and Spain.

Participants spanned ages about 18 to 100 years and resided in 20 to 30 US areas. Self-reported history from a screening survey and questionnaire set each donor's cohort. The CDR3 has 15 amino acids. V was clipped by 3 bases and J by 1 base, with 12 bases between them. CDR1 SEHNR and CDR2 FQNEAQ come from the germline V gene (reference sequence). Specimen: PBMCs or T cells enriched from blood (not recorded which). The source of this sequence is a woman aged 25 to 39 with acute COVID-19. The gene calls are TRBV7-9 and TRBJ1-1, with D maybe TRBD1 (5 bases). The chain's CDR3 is CASSFPQGGNTEAFF. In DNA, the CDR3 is TGTGCCAGCAGCTTTCCCCAGGGAGGGAACACTGAAGCTTTCTTT.